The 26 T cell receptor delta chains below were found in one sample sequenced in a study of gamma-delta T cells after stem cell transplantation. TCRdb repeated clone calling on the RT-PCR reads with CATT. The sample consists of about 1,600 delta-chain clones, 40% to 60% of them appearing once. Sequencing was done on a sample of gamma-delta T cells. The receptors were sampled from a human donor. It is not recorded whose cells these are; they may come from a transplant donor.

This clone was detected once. CDR3 DNA: TGTGCCTGTGACAAAATGGGAGCTGGGGGATACCGCTCCTGGGACACCCGACAGATGTTTTTC. Its translation is CACDKMGAGGYRSWDTRQMFF. The chain joins TRDV2 to TRDJ3, with 11 bases identical to TRDD3. V lost 2 bases and J lost 0; bases outside the gene matches: 11. Germline CDR1 is GEAIGNYY and CDR2 is EKD. The CDR3 covers 21 residues.

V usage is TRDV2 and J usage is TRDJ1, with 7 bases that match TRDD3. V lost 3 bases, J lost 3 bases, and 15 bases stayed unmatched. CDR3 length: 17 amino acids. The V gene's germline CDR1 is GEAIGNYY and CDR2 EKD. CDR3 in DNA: TGTGCCTGTGACCCCGCACCTACTGGGGAAGACCCCGATAAACTCATCTTT. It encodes CACDPAPTGEDPDKLIF.

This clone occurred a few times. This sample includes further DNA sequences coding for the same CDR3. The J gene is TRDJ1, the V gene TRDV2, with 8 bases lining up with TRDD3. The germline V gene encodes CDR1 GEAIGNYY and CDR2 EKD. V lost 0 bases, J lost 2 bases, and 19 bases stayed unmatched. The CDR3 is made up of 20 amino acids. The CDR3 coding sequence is TGTGCCTGTGACACCGTTTCCGGGAGTGGGGGATTTGGGGAGACCGATAAACTCATCTTT. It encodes CACDTVSGSGGFGETDKLIF.

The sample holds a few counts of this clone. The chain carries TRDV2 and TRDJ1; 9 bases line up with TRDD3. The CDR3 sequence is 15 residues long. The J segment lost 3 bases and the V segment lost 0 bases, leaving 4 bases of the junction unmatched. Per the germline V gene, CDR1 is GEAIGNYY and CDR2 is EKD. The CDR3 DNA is TGTGCCTGTGACACCATGGGGGATAGCTCCGATAAACTCATCTTT. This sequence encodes CACDTMGDSSDKLIF.

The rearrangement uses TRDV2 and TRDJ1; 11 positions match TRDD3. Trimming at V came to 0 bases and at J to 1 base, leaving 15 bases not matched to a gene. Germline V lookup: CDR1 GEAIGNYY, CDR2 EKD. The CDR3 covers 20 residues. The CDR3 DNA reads TGTGCCTGTGACACCCTTTATGGGGGATACGCTCGAGGTGCCACCGATAAACTCATCTTT. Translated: CACDTLYGGYARGATDKLIF.

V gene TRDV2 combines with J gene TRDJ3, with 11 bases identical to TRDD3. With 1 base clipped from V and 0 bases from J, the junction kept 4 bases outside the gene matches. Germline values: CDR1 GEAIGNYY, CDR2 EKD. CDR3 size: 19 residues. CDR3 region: CACDTPGGYSSWDTRQMFF. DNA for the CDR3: TGTGCCTGTGACACACCTGGGGGATACAGCTCCTGGGACACCCGACAGATGTTTTTC.

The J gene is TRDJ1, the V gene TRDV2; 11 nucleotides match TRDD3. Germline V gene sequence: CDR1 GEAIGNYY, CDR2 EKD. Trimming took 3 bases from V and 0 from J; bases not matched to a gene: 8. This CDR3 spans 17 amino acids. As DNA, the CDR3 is TGTGCCTGTGACGGGGCTGGGGGATACAGGGACACCGATAAACTCATCTTT. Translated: CACDGAGGYRDTDKLIF.

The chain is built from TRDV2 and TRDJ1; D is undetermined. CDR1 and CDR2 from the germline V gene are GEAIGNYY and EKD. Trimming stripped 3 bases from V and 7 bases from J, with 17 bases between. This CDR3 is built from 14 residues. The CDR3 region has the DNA TGTGCCTGTGACGCTGTCTCCGCACGGGGTAAACTCATCTTT. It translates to CACDAVSARGKLIF.

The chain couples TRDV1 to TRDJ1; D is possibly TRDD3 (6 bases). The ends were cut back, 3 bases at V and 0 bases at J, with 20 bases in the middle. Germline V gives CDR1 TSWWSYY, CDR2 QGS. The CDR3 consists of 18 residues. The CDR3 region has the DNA TGTGCTCTTGGGGACCAGGGGGACGAAAAGGACTACACCGATAAACTCATCTTT. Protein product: CALGDQGDEKDYTDKLIF.

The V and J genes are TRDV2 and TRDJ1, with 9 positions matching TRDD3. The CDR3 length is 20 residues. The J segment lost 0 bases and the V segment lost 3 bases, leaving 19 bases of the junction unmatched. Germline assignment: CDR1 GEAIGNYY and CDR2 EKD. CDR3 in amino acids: CACDPLGGYSPYRYTDKLIF. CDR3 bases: TGTGCCTGTGACCCCCTGGGGGGATACTCTCCTTACCGCTACACCGATAAACTCATCTTT.

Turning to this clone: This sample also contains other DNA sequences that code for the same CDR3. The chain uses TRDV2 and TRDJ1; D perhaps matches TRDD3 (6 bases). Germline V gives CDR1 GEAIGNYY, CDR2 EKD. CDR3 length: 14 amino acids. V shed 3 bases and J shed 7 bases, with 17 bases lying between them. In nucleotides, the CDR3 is TGTGCCTGTGACCCCTTGGGGATTAGGGGTAAACTCATCTTT. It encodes CACDPLGIRGKLIF.

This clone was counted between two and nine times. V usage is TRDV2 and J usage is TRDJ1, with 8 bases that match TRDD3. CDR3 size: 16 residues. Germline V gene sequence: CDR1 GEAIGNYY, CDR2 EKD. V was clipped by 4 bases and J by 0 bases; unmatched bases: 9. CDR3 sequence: CACDPLLGADTDKLIF. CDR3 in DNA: TGTGCCTGTGATCCCCTACTGGGGGCTGACACCGATAAACTCATCTTT.

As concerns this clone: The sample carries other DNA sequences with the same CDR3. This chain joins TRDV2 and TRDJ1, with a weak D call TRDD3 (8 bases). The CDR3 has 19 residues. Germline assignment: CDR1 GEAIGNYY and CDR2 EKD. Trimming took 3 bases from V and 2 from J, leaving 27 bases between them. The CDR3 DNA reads TGTGCCTGTGACCCGATACTTCCTATTGGGGGATTTCAGACCGATAAACTCATCTTT. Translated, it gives CACDPILPIGGFQTDKLIF.

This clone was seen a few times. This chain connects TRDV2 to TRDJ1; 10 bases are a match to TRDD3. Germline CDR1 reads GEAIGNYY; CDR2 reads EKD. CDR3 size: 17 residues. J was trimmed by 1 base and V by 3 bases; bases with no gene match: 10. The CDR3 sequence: CACDFLGDSVTTDKLIF. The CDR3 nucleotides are TGTGCCTGTGACTTTCTGGGGGATAGTGTTACCACCGATAAACTCATCTTT.

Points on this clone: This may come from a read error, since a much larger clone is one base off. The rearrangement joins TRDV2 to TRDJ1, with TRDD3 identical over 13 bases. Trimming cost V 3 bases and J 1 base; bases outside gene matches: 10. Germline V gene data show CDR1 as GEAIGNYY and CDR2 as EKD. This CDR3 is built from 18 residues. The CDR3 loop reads CACDPVGLGDTATDKLIF. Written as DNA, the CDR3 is TGTGCCTGTGACCCCGTCGGACTGGGGGATACGGCCACCGATAAACTCATCTTT.

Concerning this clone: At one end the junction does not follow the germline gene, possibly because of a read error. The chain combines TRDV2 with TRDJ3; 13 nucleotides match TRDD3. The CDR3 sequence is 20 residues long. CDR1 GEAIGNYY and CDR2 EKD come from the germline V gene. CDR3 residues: CACDTTGGYGGSWGTRQMFF. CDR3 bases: TGTGCCTGTGACACTACTGGGGGATACGGGGGCTCCTGGGGCACCCGACAGATGTTTTTC.

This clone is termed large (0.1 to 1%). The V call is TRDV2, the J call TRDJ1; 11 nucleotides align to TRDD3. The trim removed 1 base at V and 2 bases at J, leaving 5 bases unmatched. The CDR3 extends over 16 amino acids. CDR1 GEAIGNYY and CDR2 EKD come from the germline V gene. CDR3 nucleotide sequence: TGTGCCTGTGACACACTGGGGGATAGAGGGACCGATAAACTCATCTTT. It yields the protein CACDTLGDRGTDKLIF.

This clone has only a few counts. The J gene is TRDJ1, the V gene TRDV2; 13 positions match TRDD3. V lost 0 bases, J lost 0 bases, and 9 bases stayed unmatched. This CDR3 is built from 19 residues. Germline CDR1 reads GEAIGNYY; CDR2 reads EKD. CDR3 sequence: CACDTLLGDTRPNTDKLIF. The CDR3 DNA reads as TGTGCCTGTGACACCTTACTGGGGGATACGCGTCCGAACACCGATAAACTCATCTTT.

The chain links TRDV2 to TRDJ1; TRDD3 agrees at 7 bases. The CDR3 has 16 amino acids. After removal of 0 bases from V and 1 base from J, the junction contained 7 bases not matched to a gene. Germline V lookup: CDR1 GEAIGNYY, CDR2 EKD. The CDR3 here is CACDTVYRGITDKLIF. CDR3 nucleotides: TGTGCCTGTGACACCGTCTACCGGGGGATCACCGATAAACTCATCTTT.

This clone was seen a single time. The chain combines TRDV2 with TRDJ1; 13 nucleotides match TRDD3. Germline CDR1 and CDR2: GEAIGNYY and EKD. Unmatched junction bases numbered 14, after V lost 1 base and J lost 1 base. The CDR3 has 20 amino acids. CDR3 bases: TGTGCCTGTGACACGGTTACACTGGGGGATACGGCGAGGGGCACCGATAAACTCATCTTT. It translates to CACDTVTLGDTARGTDKLIF.

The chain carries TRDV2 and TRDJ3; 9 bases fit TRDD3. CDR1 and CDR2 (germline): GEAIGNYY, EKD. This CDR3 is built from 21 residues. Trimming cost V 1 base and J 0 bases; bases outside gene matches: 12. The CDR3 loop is CACDTILGDRGGSWDTRQMFF. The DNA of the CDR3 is TGTGCCTGTGACACGATACTGGGGGACCGAGGGGGCTCCTGGGACACCCGACAGATGTTTTTC.

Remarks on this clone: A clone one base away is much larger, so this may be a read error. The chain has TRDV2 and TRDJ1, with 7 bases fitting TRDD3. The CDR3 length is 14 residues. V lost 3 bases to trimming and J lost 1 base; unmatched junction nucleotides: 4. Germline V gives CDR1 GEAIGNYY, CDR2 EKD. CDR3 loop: CACDPLGGTDKLIF. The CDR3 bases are TGTGCCTGTGACCCCCTGGGGGGCACCGATAAACTCATCTTT.

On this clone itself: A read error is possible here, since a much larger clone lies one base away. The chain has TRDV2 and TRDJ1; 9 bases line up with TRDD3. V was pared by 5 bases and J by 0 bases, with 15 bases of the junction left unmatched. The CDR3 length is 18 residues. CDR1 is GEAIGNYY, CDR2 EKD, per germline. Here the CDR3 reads CACGTLVLGDQYTDKLIF. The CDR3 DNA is TGTGCCTGTGGCACTTTGGTACTGGGGGACCAGTACACCGATAAACTCATCTTT.

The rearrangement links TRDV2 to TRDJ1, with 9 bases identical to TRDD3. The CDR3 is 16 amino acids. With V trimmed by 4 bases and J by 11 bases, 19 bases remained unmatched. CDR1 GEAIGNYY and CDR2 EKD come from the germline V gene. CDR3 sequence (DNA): TGTGCCTGTGAAGAGGTGGGTACTGGGGGACACGGAGAGCTCATCTTT. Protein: CACEEVGTGGHGELIF.

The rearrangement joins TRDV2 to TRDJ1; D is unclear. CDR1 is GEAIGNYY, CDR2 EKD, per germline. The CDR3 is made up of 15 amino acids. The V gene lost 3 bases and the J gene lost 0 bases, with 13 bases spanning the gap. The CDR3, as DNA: TGTGCCTGTGACCCTTTAGGGGCGTACACCGATAAACTCATCTTT. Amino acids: CACDPLGAYTDKLIF.

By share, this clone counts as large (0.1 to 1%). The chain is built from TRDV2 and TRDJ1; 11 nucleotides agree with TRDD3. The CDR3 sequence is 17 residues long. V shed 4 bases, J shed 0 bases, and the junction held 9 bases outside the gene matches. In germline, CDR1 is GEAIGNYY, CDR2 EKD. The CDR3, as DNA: TGTGCCTGTGAAGGACTGGGGGATAAAGTGTACACCGATAAACTCATCTTT. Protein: CACEGLGDKVYTDKLIF.